Shown below are 15 T cell receptor beta chains from a single sample sequenced in a study of T cell responses to AZD1222 COVID-19 vaccine. Sequencing was performed with immunoSEQ multiplex PCR; in TCRdb, only in-frame clones are kept and a portion is missing. The data hold about 150,000 clones, with around nine tenths observed a single time. The starting material was peripheral blood, obtained on day 0 of AZD1222 vaccination. These receptor sequences come from an adult in good health.

The genes are TRBV9 and TRBJ2-3; the match to TRBD2 covers 10 bases. Germline V gene sequence: CDR1 SGDLS, CDR2 YYNGEE. V dropped 0 bases and J dropped 2; count of bases not matched to a gene: 12. The CDR3 length is 19 residues. CDR3 bases: TGTGCCAGCAGCGTAGCGGACCCGCTAGCGGGGGTTACCACAGATACGCAGTATTTT. As protein: CASSVADPLAGVTTDTQYF.

V gene TRBV28 combines with J gene TRBJ2-5; D not resolved. The CDR3 length is 16 residues. The germline V gene encodes CDR1 MDHEN and CDR2 SYDVKM. Trimming cost V 6 bases and J 5 bases, with 22 bases left between them. CDR3 sequence reads: CASSQTSGPRRETQYF. The CDR3 DNA follows: TGTGCCAGCAGCCAAACATCCGGACCCCGACGGGAGACCCAGTACTTC.

The chain uses TRBV19 and TRBJ1-2; D uncertain. CDR1 is LNHDA, CDR2 SQIVND, per germline (reference sequence). The ends were cut back, 1 base at V and 4 bases at J, with 13 bases in the middle. CDR3 size: 15 residues. CDR3 loop: CASSIGAAGIYGYTF. CDR3 DNA: TGTGCCAGTAGTATAGGAGCAGCCGGAATCTATGGCTACACCTTC.

The chain's CDR3 is CASSLAGQGANEKLFF. The CDR3 DNA sequence: TGCGCCAGCAGCTTGGCCGGCCAGGGGGCTAATGAAAAACTGTTTTTT. This chain links TRBV5-1 with TRBJ1-4, with 7 bases identical to TRBD1. Germline CDR1 reads SGHRS; CDR2 reads YFSETQ. Losses at the gene ends were 0 bases for V and 3 bases for J; bases not matched to a gene: 5. The CDR3 has 16 amino acids.

The gene calls are TRBV6-2 or TRBV6-3 and TRBJ2-7, with D possibly matching TRBD1 (6 bases). Germline V gene data show CDR1 as MNHEY and CDR2 as SVGEGT. Trimming removed 2 bases from V and 3 bases from J, with 8 bases in between. The CDR3 spans 13 residues. The CDR3 DNA reads as TGTGCCAGCAGTTACCCACAGGGCTACGAGCAGTACTTC. This encodes CASSYPQGYEQYF.

This clone was picked up one time. This chain connects TRBV5-1 to TRBJ2-2; D unclear. V was trimmed by 0 bases and J by 4 bases, leaving 10 bases between them. The CDR3 has 15 residues. Germline CDR1 SGHRS, CDR2 YFSETQ. The CDR3 DNA sequence: TGCGCCAGCAGCTTGGAAGGGTCAGGCACCGGGGAGCTGTTTTTT. Translated: CASSLEGSGTGELFF.

This sequence joins TRBV2 and TRBJ1-4, with a possible D match to TRBD1 (5 bases). This CDR3 region has 18 residues. The germline CDR1 and CDR2 sequences are SNHLY and FYNNEI. V gave up 5 bases and J gave up 4 bases, with 23 bases separating them. Here the CDR3 reads CASSRDSKMGAYNEKLFF. The DNA of the CDR3 is TGTGCCAGCAGTAGGGACTCAAAAATGGGCGCTTATAATGAAAAACTGTTTTTT.

The chain links TRBV6-5 to TRBJ1-3, with D unclear. The CDR3 is 12 amino acids. Germline assignment: CDR1 MNHEY and CDR2 SVGAGI. With 6 bases removed from V and 7 bases from J, the gap between germline ends came to 10 bases. In nucleotides, the CDR3 is TGTGCCAGCAGCCTCCATGCGAACACCATATATTTT. This translates into CASSLHANTIYF.

The chain employs TRBV6-1 and TRBJ1-2; D might be TRBD1 (5 bases). Germline CDR1 reads MNHNS; CDR2 reads SASEGT. CDR3 size: 15 residues. Trimming cost V 0 bases and J 4 bases, with 12 bases left between them. Here the CDR3 reads CASSEAGGRGYGYTF. The CDR3 DNA reads as TGTGCCAGCAGTGAAGCGGGGGGTAGGGGCTATGGCTACACCTTC.

The chain has TRBV6-5 and TRBJ1-2, with D unclear. Germline CDR1 and CDR2: MNHEY and SVGAGI. The CDR3 is 15 amino acids. Trimming left V 8 bases short and J 4 bases short, with 20 bases between. For the CDR3, the DNA is TGTGCCAGCGTCCCATCTTTAGGCAGGATCTATGGCTACACCTTC. It is translated as CASVPSLGRIYGYTF.

The table lists this clone with a few counts. This chain links TRBV30 with TRBJ2-7, with TRBD2 matching over 9 bases. This CDR3 has 15 amino acids. Unmatched junction bases numbered 12, after V lost 5 bases and J lost 4 bases. The germline V gene encodes CDR1 GTSNPN and CDR2 SVGIG (reference sequence). The CDR3 DNA is TGTGCCTGGGTAAGGTGGACTAGCGTAGGTTACGAGCAGTACTTC. Translation: CAWVRWTSVGYEQYF. Full variable domain (outside the CDR3, taken from reference TRBV30 and TRBJ2-7): SQTIHQWPATLVQPVGSPLSLECTVEGTSNPNLYWYRQAAGRGLQLLFYSVGIGQISSEVPQNLSASRPQDRQFILSSKKLLLSDSGFYLCAWVRWTSVGYEQYFGPGTRLTVT.

The CDR3 DNA reads TGTGCCAGCAGTTACGGGGACACTGAAGCTTTCTTT. Residues: CASSYGDTEAFF. The rearrangement joins TRBV6-2 or TRBV6-3 to TRBJ1-1, with unresolved D. Germline-derived CDR1 and CDR2 are MNHEY and SVGEGT. The CDR3 is 12 residues long. With 2 bases removed from V and 3 bases from J, the gap between germline ends came to 4 bases.

This sequence joins TRBV7-9 and TRBJ2-7; a weak D match, TRBD2 (7 bases). The CDR3 is 14 residues long. Germline V gives CDR1 SEHNR, CDR2 FQNEAQ (reference sequence). Between the trimmed V and J ends, which lost 6 bases and 4 bases, there was a span of 16 bases. CDR3 in amino acids: CASSGSGGLYEQYF. The CDR3 coding sequence is TGTGCCAGCAGTGGGTCGGGGGGCTTGTACGAGCAGTACTTC.

The V call is TRBV6-2 or TRBV6-3, the J call TRBJ1-4; 7 nucleotides agree with TRBD1. The CDR3 totals 17 residues. J gave up 0 bases and V 2 bases, and 6 bases lay outside the gene matches. Germline V gives CDR1 MNHEY, CDR2 SVGEGT. CDR3 sequence (DNA): TGTGCCAGCAGTTACGCCGACAGGGATCCAACTAATGAAAAACTGTTTTTT. It encodes CASSYADRDPTNEKLFF.

V is TRBV7-9 and J is TRBJ1-2, with 7 bases identical to TRBD1. The V and J ends lost 4 bases and 4 bases, in that order; junction bases with no gene match: 12. The CDR3 has 16 amino acids. Germline V lookup: CDR1 SEHNR, CDR2 FQNEAQ (reference sequence). The CDR3, as DNA: TGTGCCAGCAGCTCGAACACCAACAGGGGCGGCTATGGCTACACCTTC. This translates into CASSSNTNRGGYGYTF.